Presented here are 20 T cell receptor beta chains from one specimen sequenced in a study of blood T cells in healthy people across ages. Then a second PCR, running roughly 7 to 11 cycles, was carried out with a sample-barcoded 5' primer and a J-beta primer mix. Each CDR3 protein gets one entry after TCRdb re-called the 5' RACE reads with MiXCR. The sample includes about 1.1 million distinct CDR3 sequences, approximately 38% of them seen just once. Sequencing input: blood. Receptor source: a man aged 18 to 29 in good health.

This clonotype was counted ten times or more. The rearrangement links TRBV5-1 to TRBJ2-1; possible D gene TRBD1, 6 bases. Trimming removed 0 bases from V and 5 bases from J, with 9 bases in between. Looked up from germline, CDR1 is SGHRS and CDR2 is YFSETQ. The CDR3 length is 14 residues. CDR3 loop: CASSLVGGHNEQFF. The DNA for the CDR3 is TGCGCCAGCAGCTTGGTTGGGGGCCACAATGAGCAGTTCTTC.

The chain is built from TRBV20-1 and TRBJ1-4; D remains ambiguous. Germline-derived CDR1 and CDR2 are DFQATT and SNEGSKA (reference sequence). The germline V and J ends were trimmed by 4 bases and 7 bases, with 16 bases remaining between them. This CDR3 has 14 amino acids. The CDR3 region has the DNA TGCAGTGCTATAACGGTGGAGCGTGGTGAAAAACTGTTTTTT. This sequence encodes CSAITVERGEKLFF.

The chain employs TRBV10-3 and TRBJ1-1; D uncertain. The germline gives CDR1 ENHRY, CDR2 SYGVKD. CDR3 length equals 13 residues. V shed 7 bases and J shed 1 base, with 10 bases lying between them. The CDR3 nucleotides read TGTGCCATCATATCCGGCCCGAACACTGAAGCTTTCTTT. Its translation is CAIISGPNTEAFF.

The CDR3 region is CASSLRTGDYNEQFF. CDR3 DNA sequence: TGTGCCAGCAGCTTACGGACAGGGGATTACAATGAGCAGTTCTTC. The V gene is TRBV7-6, the J gene TRBJ2-1; 9 bases map to TRBD1. Germline loops: CDR1 SGHVS, CDR2 FNYEAQ. This CDR3 comprises 15 residues. V gave up 2 bases and J gave up 4 bases; unmatched junction bases: 3.

This chain connects TRBV6-2 or TRBV6-3 to TRBJ1-1, with D possibly matching TRBD1 (5 bases). The CDR3 extends over 14 amino acids. Trimming cost V 6 bases and J 5 bases, with 16 bases left between them. The germline CDR1 and CDR2 sequences are MNHEY and SVGEGT. The CDR3 region has the DNA TGTGCCAGCAGGACGGGGGGAACGGGGACTGAAGCTTTCTTT. It is translated as CASRTGGTGTEAFF.

The chain uses TRBV11-2 and TRBJ2-4, with TRBD1 as a possible D gene (5 bases). With 1 base removed from V and 13 bases from J, the gap between germline ends came to 11 bases. This CDR3 is 12 amino acids long. CDR1 and CDR2 from the germline V gene are SGHAT and FQNNGV. The CDR3 DNA reads as TGTGCCAGCAGCTTAGTCAGGGCTGAGCAGTACTTC. Translation: CASSLVRAEQYF.

In the case of this clonotype: With a much larger clone just one base away, this may be a read error. The chain is built from TRBV5-1 and TRBJ1-2; D unresolved. This CDR3 has 18 amino acids. Germline V lookup: CDR1 SGHRS, CDR2 YFSETQ. The CDR3 DNA reads TGCGCCAGCAGCTCCGGCCCGGCGGAGGGATTAGCTAACTATGACTACACCTTC. This sequence encodes CASSSGPAEGLANYDYTF.

In this sample, this clonotype turned up many times. The chain combines TRBV12-3 or TRBV12-4 with TRBJ1-2, with a tentative D call TRBD1 (5 bases). The CDR3 totals 13 residues. The ends were cut back, 1 base at V and 5 bases at J, with 8 bases in the middle. CDR3 in amino acids: CASSLGTSYGYTF. Written as DNA, the CDR3 is TGTGCCAGCAGTTTAGGGACATCTTATGGCTACACCTTC.

This clonotype was counted a single time. The DNA of the CDR3 is TGTGCCAGCAGTTTTAGTAGTAATACGCAGTATTTT. This gives the protein CASSFSSNTQYF. The chain joins TRBV12-3 or TRBV12-4 to TRBJ2-3, with D hard to call. The CDR3 loop spans 12 amino acids. V gave up 3 bases and J gave up 7 bases, with 8 bases separating them.

The V call is TRBV29-1, the J call TRBJ1-1; D is undetermined. Germline values: CDR1 SQVTM, CDR2 ANQGSEA. V was clipped by 3 bases and J by 4 bases, with 12 bases between them. This CDR3 is 13 amino acids long. The CDR3: CSVDVIGGTEAFF. The DNA for the CDR3 is TGCAGCGTTGATGTGATTGGTGGCACTGAAGCTTTCTTT.

V and J are TRBV27 and TRBJ2-1; the D call may be TRBD1 or TRBD2 (6 bases each). The tail of the sequence fits TRBJ2-7 better, so the J call may be wrong. From germline, CDR1 is MNHEY and CDR2 SMNVEV (reference sequence). The CDR3 totals 14 residues. Here the CDR3 DNA reads TGTGCCAGCCGATTAGGGGGGTTCTACAATGAGCAGTACTTC. It codes for CASRLGGFYNEQYF.

The chain couples TRBV4-2 to TRBJ2-5; tentatively, D is TRBD1 (6 bases). Trimming took off 1 base at V and 5 bases at J, with 14 bases between the two ends. Germline-derived CDR1 and CDR2 are LGHNA and YNFKEQ. The CDR3 length is 15 residues. The CDR3 loop is CASSQGTDVQETQYF. In DNA, the CDR3 is TGTGCCAGCAGCCAAGGGACAGACGTCCAGGAGACCCAGTACTTC.

The chain has TRBV24-1 and TRBJ1-4; tentative D call: TRBD1 (5 bases). There are 15 residues in the CDR3. CDR1 and CDR2 (germline): KGHDR, SFDVKD. Trimming removed 2 bases from V and 7 bases from J, with 13 bases in between. The CDR3 bases are TGTGCCACCAGTGATTCGGCAGGGTATGGTGAAAAACTGTTTTTT. This gives the protein CATSDSAGYGEKLFF.

The chain links TRBV9 to TRBJ2-7, with TRBD1 matching 7 bases. The CDR3 extends over 15 amino acids. The ends lost 0 bases at V and 7 bases at J; junction bases unmatched: 10. Germline CDR1 SGDLS, CDR2 YYNGEE. In DNA form, the CDR3 reads TGTGCCAGCAGCGTAGGGGGACAGCTCTACAATGAGCAGTACTTC. This sequence encodes CASSVGGQLYNEQYF.

This clonotype was counted only a few times. V usage is TRBV20-1 and J usage is TRBJ1-2; the D is unclear. Germline CDR1 and CDR2: DFQATT and SNEGSKA (reference sequence). This CDR3 has 15 amino acids. Trimming shortened V by 3 bases and J by 0 bases, and 14 bases separated the two germline ends. The CDR3 spells CSASRKERTNYGYTF. The CDR3 DNA reads as TGCAGTGCTAGTAGAAAGGAAAGGACTAACTATGGCTACACCTTC.

The gene calls are TRBV20-1 and TRBJ1-4, with unresolved D. Germline V gives CDR1 DFQATT, CDR2 SNEGSKA (reference sequence). V lost 2 bases to trimming and J lost 5 bases, with 9 bases between them. The CDR3 covers 13 residues. CDR3 sequence reads: CSARTESNEKLFF. The CDR3 bases are TGCAGTGCTAGAACAGAGTCGAATGAAAAACTGTTTTTT.

This chain joins TRBV30 and TRBJ2-3; perhaps TRBD1 as D (6 bases). CDR1 GTSNPN and CDR2 SVGIG come from the germline V gene (reference sequence). Trimming took 4 bases from V and 1 from J, leaving 15 bases between them. The CDR3 is 15 amino acids. The CDR3 is CAWILGGSGTDTQYF. The CDR3 DNA reads as TGTGCCTGGATCCTTGGGGGCTCTGGCACAGATACGCAGTATTTT.

This chain uses TRBV4-1 with TRBJ2-2, with TRBD2 matching over 8 bases. Germline CDR1 reads MGHRA; CDR2 reads YSYEKL. V shed 6 bases and J 5 bases; nucleotides not matched to a gene: 8. CDR3 length: 15 amino acids. CDR3 nucleotide sequence: TGCGCCAGCAGAATCCGGGGGGGCGATACCGGGGAGCTGTTTTTT. It codes for CASRIRGGDTGELFF.

Written as DNA, the CDR3 is TGTGCCAGCAGGAGCGGGACCCTAAGCTCCTACAATGAGCAGTACTTC. Its protein product is CASRSGTLSSYNEQYF. The chain links TRBV6-2 or TRBV6-3 to TRBJ2-1; 7 nucleotides line up with TRBD2. Gene TRBJ2-7 matches the end of the DNA better, so the J call may be wrong. The CDR3 extends over 16 amino acids. CDR1 and CDR2 (germline): MNHEY, SVGEGT.

This clonotype turned up a few times. The rearrangement uses TRBV5-1 and TRBJ2-3; 11 nucleotides line up with TRBD2. The V and J ends lost 2 bases and 2 bases, in that order; junction bases with no gene match: 4. CDR3 length: 16 amino acids. Germline-derived CDR1 and CDR2 are SGHRS and YFSETQ. The CDR3 nucleotides read TGCGCCAGCAGCTTAGGGACTAGCGGTTACACAGATACGCAGTATTTT. This codes for CASSLGTSGYTDTQYF.